This T cell receptor beta chain was identified during a study of cytomegalovirus exposure and HLA in healthy donors. In the PCR, 60 Vbeta and 13 Jbeta primers were used. The protocol was immunoSEQ multiplex PCR, while the TCRdb copy is restricted to in-frame clones and leaves out a portion. The data hold 90,000 to 150,000 clones, with less than 75% observed a single time. Trimming left V 4 bases short and J 3 bases short, with 14 bases between. There are 14 residues in the CDR3. Germline values: CDR1 SGHDT, CDR2 YYEEEE. This rearrangement joins TRBV5-6 to TRBJ2-7, with D hard to call. Sequencing was done on a sample of PBMCs. The sequence came from a woman aged 35 to 49 in good health and CMV-seronegative. The CDR3: CASSVGSHYYEQYF. DNA for the CDR3: TGTGCCAGCAGCGTCGGGTCTCACTACTACGAGCAGTACTTC.